This T cell receptor (beta chain) was sequenced for a study of Graves' ophthalmopathy and Graves' hyperthyroidism. The study's findings and limits: With a specificity of around 76% and a sensitivity of approximately 68%, the model predicted ophthalmopathy progression. Blood also harbored most expanded thyroid clonotypes above 0.001 frequency.

The TCR beta CDR3 regions underwent amplification from RNA transcripts. HTBI primers served in a first-round RT-PCR, which a second-round multiplex PCR followed. Via MiXCR, TCRdb re-called the multiplex PCR reads, giving one row per CDR3 protein. The top ten hold roughly 8.9% of the sample, which has some 150,000 distinct CDR3 sequences, around 39% seen once. This clonotype was observed many times. Its antigen remains unknown. The V end was cut by 7 bases, the J end by 1 base, with 8 bases between. The CDR3 consists of 12 residues. This rearrangement joins TRBV12-3 or TRBV12-4 to TRBJ2-7; D uncertain. Specimen: peripheral blood. The clonotype originates from a man aged 30-40 years with Graves' ophthalmopathy. CDR3 coding DNA: TGTGCCAGCAAGTATTCGTCCTACGAGCAGTACTTC. It is translated as CASKYSSYEQYF.